This TCR beta chain was sequenced for a study of human T cells and chemical hapten exposure. Study-level findings and limits: No change in TCRs above 1 in 1000 frequency was produced by DPC sensitization.

Specified time point: pre-sensitization, week 0. As for treatment: therapeutic diphenylcyclopropenone sensitization with weekly scalp DPC. Comments on this clonotype: Its antigen remains unknown.

One entry per CDR3 protein results from TCRdb running MiXCR on the RACE reads. The repertoire holds roughly 88,000 distinct CDR3 sequences, around 10% seen once, with around 3.6% in the top ten. The receptor was derived from a woman in her 40s with alopecia areata. Some clones in this sample may be carry-over from other donors' samples. This specimen consisted of whole blood, obtained in connection with sensitization to the hapten diphenylcyclopropenone (DPC).

CDR3 in amino acids: CASSLRFRETQYF. CDR3 coding DNA: TGTGCCAGCAGCTTACGTTTTCGAGAGACCCAGTACTTC. The chain carries TRBV7-2 and TRBJ2-5, with D unresolved. Germline V CDR1 and CDR2: SGHTA, FQGNSA. Trimming removed 2 bases from V and 4 bases from J, with 8 bases in between. The CDR3 has 13 residues.